A single sample is the source of the 23 T cell receptor beta chains below, sequenced in a study of cytomegalovirus exposure and HLA in healthy donors. The primer mix had 60 Vbeta and 13 Jbeta primers. Method: immunoSEQ multiplex PCR; TCRdb's copy keeps in-frame clones and lacks some. The sample includes more than 95,000 clones, 64% seen only once; the top ten take around 3.5%. The sequencing input was PBMCs. The receptors come from a man aged 55 to 70 in good health and CMV-seronegative.

CDR3 coding DNA: TGTGCCATCAGTGAGGCGATCCACACAGATACGCAGTATTTT. Translating it yields CAISEAIHTDTQYF. The V and J genes are TRBV10-3 and TRBJ2-3; D not resolved. Trimming shortened V by 2 bases and J by 2 bases, and 8 bases separated the two germline ends. This CDR3 has 14 residues. In germline, CDR1 is ENHRY, CDR2 SYGVKD.

V usage is TRBV6-6 and J usage is TRBJ2-7, with 8 bases that match TRBD2. Per germline, CDR1 MNHNY and CDR2 SVGAGI (reference sequence). The trim removed 5 bases at V and 3 bases at J, leaving 9 bases unmatched. The CDR3 covers 15 residues. The chain's CDR3 is CASSPSAGAIYEQYF. CDR3 in DNA: TGTGCCAGCAGTCCATCAGCGGGAGCCATCTACGAGCAGTACTTC.

V gene TRBV5-5 combines with J gene TRBJ2-5; D not certain. Trimming left V 2 bases short and J 4 bases short, with 3 bases between. CDR1 SGHKS and CDR2 YYEKEE come from the germline V gene (reference sequence). The CDR3 has 11 residues. The CDR3 sequence: CASSFGETQYF. The CDR3 DNA reads as TGTGCCAGCAGCTTCGGAGAGACCCAGTACTTC.

The rearrangement joins TRBV18 to TRBJ1-3; D may be TRBD1 (5 bases). Trimming left V 6 bases short and J 2 bases short, with 11 bases between. Germline-derived CDR1 and CDR2 are KGHSH and LQKENI. This CDR3 region has 14 residues. The chain's CDR3 is CASSGGTAGNTIYF. As DNA, the CDR3 is TGTGCCAGCTCGGGGGGGACGGCTGGAAACACCATATATTTT.

The chain recombines TRBV20-1 with TRBJ2-4, with 8 bases that match TRBD2. Germline V lookup: CDR1 DFQATT, CDR2 SNEGSKA (reference sequence). The CDR3 consists of 11 residues. Germline trimming cut 3 bases from V and 11 bases from J; bases unmatched to any gene: 3. The CDR3 here is CSASSGTLQYF. The CDR3 nucleotides read TGCAGTGCTAGTAGCGGGACCCTTCAGTACTTC.

This clone occurred a few times. The rearrangement uses TRBV6-1 and TRBJ1-1; the match to TRBD1 covers 7 bases. Trimming at V came to 6 bases and at J to 8 bases, leaving 9 bases not matched to a gene. This CDR3 comprises 13 residues. Germline values: CDR1 MNHNS, CDR2 SASEGT. This CDR3 reads CASSGLLGQEAFF. The CDR3 coding sequence is TGTGCCAGCAGCGGGTTACTGGGACAGGAAGCTTTCTTT.

The chain uses TRBV27 and TRBJ1-5; D remains unclear. This CDR3 spans 16 amino acids. The V gene's germline CDR1 is MNHEY and CDR2 SMNVEV (reference sequence). Trimming took 5 bases from V and 4 from J, leaving 18 bases between them. The CDR3 spells CASSQTSGMPNQPQHF. Here the CDR3 DNA reads TGTGCCAGCAGTCAAACGTCCGGGATGCCTAATCAGCCCCAGCATTTT.

The V gene is TRBV5-1, the J gene TRBJ2-7; D unresolved. V lost 0 bases, J lost 4 bases, and 5 bases lay in between. CDR1 and CDR2 (germline): SGHRS, YFSETQ. The CDR3 covers 12 residues. Here the CDR3 reads CASSLVEYEQYF. DNA for the CDR3: TGCGCCAGCAGCTTGGTAGAATACGAGCAGTACTTC.

The chain couples TRBV29-1 to TRBJ1-2, with 11 bases matching TRBD1. V lost 5 bases to trimming and J lost 6 bases; unmatched junction nucleotides: 5. Germline CDR1 and CDR2: SQVTM and ANQGSEA. The CDR3 length is 13 residues. The CDR3 here is CSVTRTGGDGYTF. DNA for the CDR3: TGCAGCGTTACTCGGACAGGGGGCGATGGCTACACCTTC.

The CDR3 reads CASSPGLAARSGANVLTF. The CDR3 nucleotides are TGCGCCAGCAGCCCGGGACTAGCGGCTCGCTCTGGGGCCAACGTCCTGACTTTC. The V and J genes are TRBV5-1 and TRBJ2-6; 11 bases agree with TRBD2. The germline gives CDR1 SGHRS, CDR2 YFSETQ. The V and J ends lost 4 bases and 0 bases, in that order; junction bases with no gene match: 6. The CDR3 covers 18 residues.

CDR3 sequence reads: CASSVDRGLTDTQYF. Written as DNA, the CDR3 is TGTGCCAGCAGTGTGGACAGGGGGTTAACAGATACGCAGTATTTT. J is TRBJ2-3 and V is TRBV6-1; 10 bases align to TRBD1. Germline lookup yields CDR1 MNHNS and CDR2 SASEGT. The CDR3 covers 15 residues. V was clipped by 4 bases and J by 3 bases; unmatched bases: 4.

The rearrangement joins TRBV29-1 to TRBJ2-2; 10 positions agree with TRBD1. This CDR3 is 13 amino acids long. The trim removed 7 bases at V and 7 bases at J, leaving 6 bases unmatched. The germline V gene has CDR1 SQVTM and CDR2 ANQGSEA. The CDR3 sequence: CSGGTGDGGELFF. The CDR3 nucleotides read TGCAGCGGAGGGACAGGGGATGGCGGGGAGCTGTTTTTT.

This clone was counted only a few times. The V call is TRBV12-2, the J call TRBJ2-3; whether TRBD2, the table's D call, matches the DNA was not checked. TRBV12-2 is noted as a pseudogene. There are 17 residues in the CDR3. This chain's CDR3 is CASRLGGLAGPGDTQYF. CDR3 nucleotide sequence: TGTGCAAGTCGCTTAGGAGGGCTAGCGGGGCCAGGAGATACGCAGTATTTT.

This clone was counted at least ten times. V gene TRBV2 combines with J gene TRBJ2-1; 14 bases are a match to TRBD2. Germline CDR1 and CDR2: SNHLY and FYNNEI. This CDR3 contains 16 residues. Trimming cost V 4 bases and J 9 bases; bases outside gene matches: 8. The CDR3 coding sequence is TGTGCCAGCAGTGCAGGGGGACTAGCGGGGGTTGGTGAGCAGTTCTTC. Translation: CASSAGGLAGVGEQFF.

The sample holds a few counts of this clone. The chain links TRBV27 to TRBJ2-5, with D unresolved. The CDR3 extends over 13 amino acids. Between the trimmed V and J ends, which lost 2 bases and 5 bases, there was a span of 9 bases. CDR1 is MNHEY and CDR2 is SMNVEV in the germline V gene (reference sequence). In DNA, the CDR3 is TGTGCCAGCAGTTTAGAGGTAGACGAGACCCAGTACTTC. Translating it yields CASSLEVDETQYF.

This clone showed up just once. V is TRBV7-3 and J is TRBJ1-3; 8 bases map to TRBD1. CDR3 size: 15 residues. CDR1 and CDR2 (germline): SGHTA, FQGTGA. The V and J ends lost 5 bases and 2 bases, in that order; junction bases with no gene match: 5. Written as DNA, the CDR3 is TGTGCCAGCAGCCCGGACAGGGCCACTGGAAACACCATATATTTT. Its protein is CASSPDRATGNTIYF.

The J gene is TRBJ1-1, the V gene TRBV7-9, with TRBD1 as a possible D gene (5 bases). This CDR3 is 14 amino acids long. Germline V gene data show CDR1 as SEHNR and CDR2 as FQNEAQ (reference sequence). V gave up 2 bases and J gave up 2 bases, with 9 bases separating them. The CDR3 region has the DNA TGTGCCAGCAGCTTATCCGGGGGAAACACTGAAGCTTTCTTT. Its protein product is CASSLSGGNTEAFF.

The chain joins TRBV11-2 to TRBJ1-2, with TRBD1 matching 11 bases. The ends lost 1 base at V and 7 bases at J; junction bases unmatched: 11. Germline V lookup: CDR1 SGHAT, CDR2 FQNNGV. The CDR3 sequence is 17 residues long. The chain's CDR3 is CASSLGVGTGGRIGYTF. The CDR3 DNA reads as TGTGCCAGCAGCTTAGGTGTGGGGACAGGGGGACGGATTGGCTACACCTTC.

The gene calls are TRBV5-1 and TRBJ2-1; the match to TRBD2 covers 12 bases. Per germline, CDR1 SGHRS and CDR2 YFSETQ. The CDR3 sequence is 15 residues long. J gave up 9 bases and V 2 bases, and 6 bases lay outside the gene matches. The CDR3 DNA is TGCGCCAGCAGCTTCCTAGCGGGGGGGCCCGGTGAGCAGTTCTTC. It yields the protein CASSFLAGGPGEQFF.

The CDR3: CAGTSGGSTDTQYF. The CDR3 DNA reads as TGTGCCGGGACTAGCGGGGGGTCAACAGATACGCAGTATTTT. The chain links TRBV2 to TRBJ2-3, with TRBD2 identical over 15 bases. Looked up from germline, CDR1 is SNHLY and CDR2 is FYNNEI. The V segment lost 11 bases and the J segment 3 bases; nucleotides outside the gene matches: 3. The CDR3 totals 14 residues.

This clone was seen more than once but under ten times. At one boundary the junction diverges from the germline segment, which might be a read error. V is TRBV7-9 and J is TRBJ2-3; 11 bases match TRBD2. The CDR3 loop spans 16 amino acids. The germline CDR1 and CDR2 sequences are SEHNR and FQNEAQ (reference sequence). The CDR3 DNA sequence: TGTTCCAGCAGCAGGCGACTAGCGGGAAACACAGATACGCAGTATTTT. Its protein is CSSSRRLAGNTDTQYF.

The rearrangement uses TRBV29-1 and TRBJ2-6; tentative D call: TRBD1 (6 bases). The V and J ends lost 4 bases and 2 bases respectively, with 9 bases between them. The germline gives CDR1 SQVTM, CDR2 ANQGSEA. CDR3 length equals 14 residues. As DNA, the CDR3 is TGCAGCGTTGCCAGGGGTCCTGGGGCCAACGTCCTGACTTTC. It specifies CSVARGPGANVLTF.

The J gene is TRBJ2-7, the V gene TRBV9, with TRBD1 identical over 11 bases. This CDR3 comprises 15 residues. Unmatched junction bases numbered 4, after V lost 3 bases and J lost 2 bases. Germline CDR1 SGDLS, CDR2 YYNGEE. The CDR3 is CASSGGTGGPYEQYF. CDR3 coding DNA: TGTGCCAGCAGCGGAGGGACAGGGGGTCCCTACGAGCAGTACTTC.